This T cell receptor (beta chain) was captured by sequencing in a study of PD-L1 blockade in urothelial cancer. Study-level background: Prior chemotherapy regimens per patient numbered 0 to 3. It was at 3 weeks (second dose) and 6 weeks after treatment start that blood was analyzed. General study points: Prediction of better survival came from below-median pretreatment blood TCR clonality.

The data were produced by immunoSEQ multiplex PCR, yet TCRdb's version contains in-frame clones alone and is incomplete. The sample consists of 45,000 to 50,000 clones, approximately 90% of them appearing once. A word on this clone: Its antigen is not identified.

The clonotype comes from a man older than 75 with urothelial cancer. The sample in question was PBMCs, obtained around atezolizumab (anti-PD-L1) treatment.

CDR3 DNA sequence: TGTGCCAGTAGTACCCCGGGGGATACGCAGTATTTT. This sequence encodes CASSTPGDTQYF. The chain recombines TRBV19 with TRBJ2-3; TRBD2 is a possible D gene (5 bases). Trimming removed 4 bases at V and 6 bases at J, with 8 bases between. This CDR3 region has 12 residues. Germline loops: CDR1 LNHDA, CDR2 SQIVND (reference sequence).